The 2 T cell receptor beta chains in this list originate from one sample, sequenced in a study of blood T cell repertoires in COVID-19. Generated by immunoSEQ multiplex PCR, the TCRdb table keeps only in-frame clones and is missing some. In the table there are 150,000 to 200,000 clones, around 92% of which are singletons. Input material: peripheral blood. These receptors all stem from a man aged 30 to 45 with COVID-19, enrolled during active disease.

This chain joins TRBV5-4 and TRBJ2-1; a weak D match, TRBD2 (7 bases). The CDR3 is 15 amino acids. Germline CDR1 reads SGHNT; CDR2 reads YYREEE (reference sequence). Between the trimmed V and J ends, which lost 0 bases and 11 bases, there was a span of 18 bases. CDR3 bases: TGTGCCAGCAGCTTGGCCGGGGGGCAGGGGAGGAAGCAGTTCTTC. This sequence encodes CASSLAGGQGRKQFF.

Concerning this clone itself: One end of the junction is discordant with germline, which a read error may explain. The chain joins TRBV6-5 to TRBJ2-1; the match to TRBD2 covers 8 bases. Germline assignment: CDR1 MNHEY and CDR2 SVGAGI. There are 14 residues in the CDR3. CDR3 sequence: CASRPRGGYSEQFF. CDR3 nucleotides: TGTGCCAGCAGACCCCGGGGGGGCTACAGTGAGCAGTTCTTC.